This T cell receptor beta chain was sequenced during a study of cytomegalovirus exposure and HLA in healthy donors (dated by TCRdb to 2017 to 2019). About the full investigation: In an earlier analysis of around 540 of the donors, 250 to 350 Gb of sequence data and approximately 100 million unique TCR beta sequences from roughly 200 million T cells were reported. Among around 400 genotyped donors of the cohort, an average of 235,054 unique TCR beta nucleotide sequences were sequenced per donor, around 20% of them non-productive. An earlier analysis of nearly 600 of the donors applied high-throughput TCR beta sequencing to assess whether each TCR beta V gene segment acted as functional or pseudogenic. Rather than using new phenotypic data, the later analysis identified candidate immune exposures from TCR beta sequences and from how often those sequences occurred across donors. An early release covering 500 to 750 HLA-typed donors comprised about 300 gigabases of sequencing data and approximately 85 million unique TCR sequences. Because of strong linkage in the cohort, five DR-DQ haplotypes were treated as single units for association and clustering. Alongside the repertoire data, information on donor age, sex, ethnicity and CMV serostatus was compiled. Every repertoire in the discovery cohort had been generated on one and the same sequencing platform. The study aimed to test whether cataloging public T cell receptors could reveal signatures of past pathogen exposure. Both class I and class II loci were covered by HLA typing, at four-digit resolution. Among the roughly 410 genotyped donors, around 79% belonged to the genetic ancestry cluster associated with self-reported Caucasian donors. Typing coverage differed by locus: A, B, C, DRB1 and DQB1 were typed in about 629-630 donors, DQA1 in about 510, DPA1 in 600 to 610, and DPB1 in 472. High-throughput TCR immunosequencing, statistical association of individual TCRs with disease status, and machine learning were combined to predict cytomegalovirus infection status. Along with the approximately 650-subject first cohort, a separate validation cohort of over a hundred different subjects was used. A later analysis re-examined previously published TCR beta repertoires from 600 to 700 donors and added high-resolution HLA genotyping to investigate patterns of TCR occurrence. In a later genetic analysis, genome-wide SNP genotypes for 398 of the 666 donors were used, and that subset was treated as a discovery cohort. Using immunosequencing, the study profiled T cell repertoires from about 620 subjects and related those repertoires to cytomegalovirus serostatus. What the study reported, not specific to this receptor: Because some donors lacked HLA typing at each locus, the association tests relied only on the typed subset. The earlier analysis of 587 of the donors excluded 15 to 20 rarely observed V segments, including chromosome 9 orphons, because counts were too low. The sequencing pipeline was judged likely to have produced a cluster of highly shared sequence variants as a technical artifact. For the cohort, immune exposure information was limited to CMV serostatus. An earlier analysis of several hundred of the donors showed that most TCR beta V segments appeared in productive rearrangements either about 87% or about 30% of the time, which broadly matched IMGT annotations. It was suggested by the authors that the approach could potentially be generalized to other disease states and immunological phenotypes. Most TCR sequences were observed very rarely across donors, whereas some public TCRs were present in many individuals. A few of the identified cytomegalovirus-associated TCR beta chains were confirmed in vitro to be specific for cytomegalovirus antigens. The presence/absence analyses assumed that sequencing depth was roughly uniform across donors, and that assumption may not be true. Most CMV-associated TCR beta chains appeared to be HLA-restricted in a later analysis, and the HLA associations seemed to be driven largely by CMV exposure. A further reported finding was that TCR beta sequences accurately predicted the HLA-A and HLA-B alleles for most subjects in the first cohort. In a later genetic analysis, a missense DCLRE1C variant was associated with V-gene and J-gene trimming of TCR beta chains, and the association was replicated in an independent cohort. The classifier was reported to diagnose cytomegalovirus status with high specificity and sensitivity in both the original cohort and the validation cohort. When HLA alleles, especially DR and DQ, strongly co-occurred, TCR associations were difficult to assign to individual alleles. According to a later analysis, parvovirus B19, influenza, CMV and Epstein-Barr virus appeared linked to several top co-occurrence clusters. Specific HLA alleles were associated with 15,000 to 20,000 TCR beta sequences at a false discovery rate of 0.05 in a later analysis. In this cohort, only TCR beta chains were sequenced, and detectable features were limited by the absence of alpha or paired-chain data. Some IMGT-functional V segments, including TRBV6-2 and TRBV6-3, could not be distinguished by the 87-base-pair reads and were therefore excluded. Correlated functional status among segregating V segments might be attributable to linkage disequilibrium, but an unknown experimental factor could not be ruled out. In the study, about 150 TCR beta chains were listed as associated with cytomegalovirus. A later analysis found that HLA-associated TCR beta chains were more clonally expanded and had lower generation probabilities than equally common non-associated chains. Compared with the 666-donor mean, donors in an Asian-associated ancestry cluster had fewer N-insertions in productive TCRs, according to a later genetic analysis. According to a later analysis, TCR association rates differed among HLA loci, with DRB1 alleles showing the most associated TCRs and HLA-C alleles showing the fewest.

Trimming takes 3 bases from V and 4 bases from J, and the germline ends sit 14 bases apart. The CDR3 sequence holds 15 residues, the cysteine and phenylalanine included. Only CDR3 DNA remains: 45 bases, in frame from the first base. The germline V gene sets CDR1 to SGHRS and CDR2 to YFSETQ. The library was made by the immunoSEQ multiplex PCR assay. For the multiplex PCR, a mixture combining 60 forward primers for TCR Vbeta segments and 13 reverse primers for TCR Jbeta segments was used. The CDR3 region of rearranged TCR beta genes was amplified from genomic DNA by a multiplex PCR assay. On the Illumina HiSeq System, the amplified TCR beta libraries were sequenced as 87-base-pair reads. In the original analysis: In a later analysis, roughly 80 million unique TCR beta chains were counted across the 500 to 850 repertoires, and some 10 million of these chains were shared by at least two donors. To remove PCR and sequencing errors, raw reads were error-corrected and collapsed into unique sequences using a nearest-neighbor algorithm that merged closely related sequences. Alignment of CDR3 sequences to IMGT reference sequences was used to assign V, D and J gene segments. For a sequence to be retained, a match of at least six nucleotides was required to both a V gene segment and a J gene segment. Rearrangements were called productive when the CDR3 lacked stop codons and stayed in frame with V and J; all others were non-productive. Following IMGT convention, CDR3 was defined as the stretch from the second conserved V-encoded cysteine up to the conserved J-encoded phenylalanine. Sequences without an unambiguous match to a single V gene segment were excluded from the earlier analysis of approximately 600 of the donors. In an earlier analysis of approximately 550 of the donors, V segments were called functional above 56.7% productive rearrangements and were called segregating when the between-donor standard deviation exceeded 5%. A statistical classification framework was developed to diagnose cytomegalovirus status using the catalog of TCR beta chain sequences. In a later analysis, V and J genes were assigned by comparing TCR nucleotide sequences against IMGT/GENE-DB human TR gene sequences. In a later analysis, CDR3 sequences and most-parsimonious VDJ recombination scenarios were assigned using the TCRdist pipeline. In a later analysis, each TCR beta chain was defined by its CDR3 amino acid sequence together with its V-gene family, and reads without a unique V-gene family were excluded. To address suspected cross-contamination and a sequencing artifact, a later analysis removed around 600 highly shared, low-generation-probability nucleotide sequences. A later analysis calculated a clonal expansion index for each public chain from normalized within-repertoire ranks of inferred template counts. A later analysis computed generation probabilities with a VDJ recombination model fitted to out-of-frame rearrangements, and checked the results against IGoR. A later analysis scored TCR-TCR, TCR-HLA and TCR-CMV co-occurrence with hypergeometric tests, applying a repertoire-size bias correction to TCR pairs. In a later analysis, false discovery rates were estimated by permuting HLA or CMV assignments 20 times. A later analysis grouped co-occurring TCRs with DBSCAN, adding TCRdist sequence similarity when clustering within HLA-allele-positive subsets. For co-occurrence clustering, repertoires with fewer than 30,000 or more than 120,000 public chains were excluded, along with about five repertoires with anomalous nucleotide sharing. What TCRdb holds here is the immuneACCESS table cut down to in-frame rearrangements. Part of the clones is not present; checked against another copy, under half of the missing clones reflect an unresolved V gene, and the others are unexplained. V and J calls and clone size are copied from that table; D and trimming were computed from the DNA. In all, the sample holds under 200,000 clones, and roughly 87% of those were seen once. The ten largest clonotypes hold 1.1% of the sample.

The cohort consisted of 600 to 750 healthy bone marrow donors. At the time of sampling, every cohort member was nominally healthy, though immune exposures that went unrecorded were likely present. The donor tested CMV seronegative and was one of the 352 seronegative cohort members. A peripheral blood sample was provided by each donor, and peripheral blood mononuclear cells were used for TCR beta sequencing. Genomic DNA extraction from the blood cell samples was performed with the Qiagen DNeasy Blood Extraction Kit. This clone showed up just once. The antigen it recognizes is unknown. Base qualities were left out, and no much larger clone turns up one base away.

The sample consisted of PBMCs. Recombination connected TRBV5-1 to TRBJ2-1; matching of 6 bases hints at TRBD2 as the D gene. The clonotype was recovered from a boy younger than 10 in good health and CMV-seronegative. The DNA reads TGCGCCAGCAGCTCTGACCGGGACTCTTACAATGAGCAGTTCTTC. It is translated as CASSSDRDSYNEQFF.